What follows is one T cell receptor (beta chain) and its context. Measured with immunoSEQ multiplex PCR; TCRdb has only the in-frame clones, and not every one. The sample includes 400,000 to 450,000 clones, around nine tenths of them seen just once. These data are taken from a study of Ad26.COV2.S vaccination and SARS-CoV-2 variants. The overall study: In the COV1001 trial, the donor was in the Ad26.COV2.S arm. Ad26.COV2.S shots went into the muscle once or twice, 56 days apart.

The CDR3 is 17 amino acids. The V gene lost 2 bases and the J gene lost 5 bases, with 20 bases spanning the gap. From germline, CDR1 is SGDLS and CDR2 YYNGEE. The treatment is: over 15 received Ad26.COV2.S at low or high dose, single or two shots; about 5 received placebo; per-sample allocation not given. Following the first vaccine or placebo injection, samples were taken on day 63. Boston supplied an adult donor aged 18-55 years. The starting material was peripheral blood, obtained in a trial of Ad26.COV2.S vaccine versus placebo. The chain has TRBV9 and TRBJ2-1; a possible D gene is TRBD2 (6 bases). This TCR was sampled from a person between 18 and 65 years old who received the Ad26.COV2.S COVID-19 vaccine or a placebo. CDR3 sequence: CASSVNSGTGMNNEQFF. In DNA form, the CDR3 reads TGTGCCAGCAGCGTTAACTCCGGGACTGGAATGAACAATGAGCAGTTCTTC.